The 17 T cell receptor beta chains below all came from one sample that was sequenced in a study of human T cells and chemical hapten exposure. TCRdb redid the calling of the RACE reads with MiXCR, one entry per CDR3 protein. The sample lists about 260,000 distinct CDR3 sequences, approximately 8.6% seen once, with about 2.5% in the top ten. Time point denoted: pre-sensitization, week 0. The treatment is: therapeutic diphenylcyclopropenone sensitization with weekly scalp DPC. Sequenced here: whole blood, sampled in connection with sensitization to the hapten diphenylcyclopropenone (DPC). The receptors were gathered from a woman in her thirties or forties with alopecia areata. Some clones in this sample may be carry-over from other donors' samples.

This clonotype was seen at least ten times. The chain recombines TRBV2 with TRBJ2-2; perhaps TRBD2 as D (6 bases). This CDR3 is built from 16 residues. Germline V CDR1 and CDR2: SNHLY, FYNNEI. Trimming took off 5 bases at V and 6 bases at J, with 19 bases between the two ends. CDR3 amino acids: CASSISGGSVPGELFF. Here the CDR3 DNA reads TGTGCCAGCAGTATCTCCGGAGGGAGCGTTCCCGGGGAGCTGTTTTTT.

This clonotype appeared a few times. The V gene is TRBV5-4, the J gene TRBJ2-1; 7 nucleotides agree with TRBD2. V shed 4 bases, J shed 3 bases, and the junction held 7 bases outside the gene matches. This CDR3 is 15 amino acids long. Germline CDR1 reads SGHNT; CDR2 reads YYREEE (reference sequence). The CDR3 DNA sequence: TGTGCCAGCAGCCGTGGTGGGGGGGACTACAATGAGCAGTTCTTC. As protein: CASSRGGGDYNEQFF.

This clonotype was observed a few times. The chain is built from TRBV6-5 and TRBJ1-1, with D tentatively TRBD1 (5 bases). Germline lookup yields CDR1 MNHEY and CDR2 SVGAGI. This CDR3 spans 15 amino acids. V dropped 5 bases and J dropped 0 bases, with 13 bases sitting between them. Written as DNA, the CDR3 is TGTGCCAGCAGTCTCCAGGGACGGTTGAACACTGAAGCTTTCTTT. It encodes CASSLQGRLNTEAFF.

At least ten counts were recorded for this clonotype. The V and J genes are TRBV6-2 or TRBV6-3 and TRBJ2-1, with 12 bases aligning to TRBD2. The CDR3 has 16 amino acids. From germline, CDR1 is MNHEY and CDR2 SVGEGT. Trimming took 5 bases from V and 0 from J; bases not matched to a gene: 2. CDR3: CASSRLAGASYNEQFF. As DNA, the CDR3 is TGTGCCAGCAGTAGACTAGCGGGAGCCTCCTACAATGAGCAGTTCTTC.

This clonotype came up a few times. The genes are TRBV7-2 and TRBJ2-3; 9 positions match TRBD2. The CDR3 length is 15 residues. The V and J ends lost 1 base and 7 bases, in that order; junction bases with no gene match: 6. The V gene's germline CDR1 is SGHTA and CDR2 FQGNSA. CDR3: CASSLVAGVLNTQYF. In DNA, the CDR3 is TGTGCCAGCAGCTTAGTAGCGGGAGTCCTCAATACGCAGTATTTT.

The chain uses TRBV28 and TRBJ1-5; no clear D gene. Germline loops: CDR1 MDHEN, CDR2 SYDVKM. This CDR3 comprises 14 residues. The V gene lost 2 bases and the J gene lost 3 bases, with 8 bases spanning the gap. CDR3 DNA: TGTGCCAGCAGTTTAGACGGGTACAATCAGCCCCAGCATTTT. Its protein product is CASSLDGYNQPQHF.

The CDR3 sequence is CASGPGGGRAEAFF. The CDR3 nucleotides read TGTGCCAGCGGCCCCGGAGGGGGCCGCGCTGAAGCTTTCTTT. The chain couples TRBV27 to TRBJ1-1; 7 positions agree with TRBD1. The junction had 12 bases not matched to a gene; V was cut back by 8 bases and J by 6 bases. Germline CDR1 and CDR2: MNHEY and SMNVEV (reference sequence). The CDR3 is 14 amino acids.

This clonotype was counted only a few times. The chain has TRBV5-4 and TRBJ2-5; TRBD1 agrees at 9 bases. Trimming removed 6 bases from V and 5 bases from J; junction bases left unmatched: 8. Germline values: CDR1 SGHNT, CDR2 YYREEE (reference sequence). The CDR3 spans 14 residues. CDR3 amino acids: CASMQQGARETQYF. The CDR3 DNA sequence: TGTGCCAGCATGCAACAGGGGGCGCGCGAGACCCAGTACTTC.

The gene calls are TRBV5-1 and TRBJ2-1, with 7 positions matching TRBD2. CDR1 SGHRS and CDR2 YFSETQ come from the germline V gene. The CDR3 runs 16 residues. V shed 4 bases, J shed 10 bases, and the junction held 17 bases outside the gene matches. The CDR3 sequence is CASSTAAGTNVGEQFF. DNA of the CDR3: TGCGCCAGCAGCACAGCCGCCGGGACTAACGTTGGGGAGCAGTTCTTC. Full variable domain (remainder filled in from reference TRBV5-1 and TRBJ2-1): KAGVTQTPRYLIKTRGQQVTLSCSPISGHRSVSWYQQTPGQGLQFLFEYFSETQRNKGNFPGRFSGRQFSNSRSEMNVSTLELGDSALYLCASSTAAGTNVGEQFFGPGTRLTVL.

The gene calls are TRBV7-9 and TRBJ1-6; D remains ambiguous. The ends were cut back, 1 base at V and 8 bases at J, with 6 bases in the middle. The CDR3 is 13 residues long. The germline gives CDR1 SEHNR, CDR2 FQNEAQ (reference sequence). This CDR3 reads CASSLDADSPLHF. The CDR3, as DNA: TGTGCCAGCAGCTTAGATGCGGATTCACCCCTCCACTTT.

This clonotype was recorded a few times. The chain uses TRBV29-1 and TRBJ1-2; D possibly corresponds to TRBD1 (5 bases). The V and J ends lost 3 bases and 8 bases respectively, with 19 bases between them. From germline, CDR1 is SQVTM and CDR2 ANQGSEA. The CDR3 length is 14 residues. The CDR3 region is CSVEIGDRDRGYTF. In DNA, the CDR3 is TGCAGCGTTGAGATCGGGGACCGGGATAGAGGCTACACCTTC.

In its sample, this clonotype was seen many times. CDR3 DNA: TGTGCCAGCAGGCAAGGTAGCTCCTACGAGCAGTACTTC. Protein sequence: CASRQGSSYEQYF. The rearrangement uses TRBV6-5 and TRBJ2-7; D is undetermined. CDR1 and CDR2 (germline): MNHEY, SVGAGI. CDR3 size: 13 residues. Trimming shortened V by 6 bases and J by 0 bases, and 9 bases separated the two germline ends.

This clonotype appeared many times. The rearrangement links TRBV2 to TRBJ1-1, with D maybe TRBD1 (5 bases). Trimming shortened V by 1 base and J by 5 bases, and 11 bases separated the two germline ends. This CDR3 spans 14 amino acids. Germline assignment: CDR1 SNHLY and CDR2 FYNNEI. As DNA, the CDR3 is TGTGCCAGCAGTGAAGGCAGGGCGGGAACTGAAGCTTTCTTT. Encoded protein: CASSEGRAGTEAFF.

This clonotype was detected a few times. The J gene is TRBJ2-3, the V gene TRBV21-1; TRBD1, the D gene given by the table, was not confirmed from the DNA. TRBV21-1 is annotated as a pseudogene. CDR3 length: 12 amino acids. CDR3 sequence (DNA): TGTGCCAGGTCCGGGAGCACAGATACGCAGTATTTT. Translated, it gives CARSGSTDTQYF.

This clonotype was recorded a few times. The chain carries TRBV3-2 and TRBJ2-3; TRBD2 is taken as the D call from the table, unchecked against the DNA. TRBV3-2 is a documented pseudogene. The CDR3 totals 15 residues. The CDR3 sequence is CASGGLAVVPDTQYF. The CDR3 DNA follows: TGTGCCAGCGGTGGTCTAGCGGTCGTCCCAGATACGCAGTATTTT.

In its sample, this clonotype was seen many times. The chain has TRBV6-2 or TRBV6-3 and TRBJ2-7; 10 nucleotides align to TRBD1. The CDR3 loop spans 20 amino acids. Trimming took 0 bases from V and 3 from J; bases not matched to a gene: 17. Germline V gives CDR1 MNHEY, CDR2 SVGEGT. The CDR3 DNA is TGTGCCAGCAGTTACTCGGGGACAGGGGATTGGCCGACCTCGGACTACGAGCAGTACTTC. Protein product: CASSYSGTGDWPTSDYEQYF.

This clonotype appeared a few times. The chain joins TRBV28 to TRBJ2-7; D not resolved. V was pared by 6 bases and J by 9 bases, with 21 bases between. The CDR3 extends over 14 amino acids. Per germline, CDR1 MDHEN and CDR2 SYDVKM. CDR3 region: CASRSTTPPTGQYF. As DNA, the CDR3 is TGTGCCAGCAGATCCACGACGCCGCCTACGGGGCAGTACTTC. The variable domain in full, completed from reference TRBV28 and TRBJ2-7, reads DVKVTQSSRYLVKRTGEKVFLECVQDMDHENMFWYRQDPGLGLRLIYFSYDVKMKEKGDIPEGYSVSREKKERFSLILESASTNQTSMYLCASRSTTPPTGQYFGPGTRLTVT.